This T cell receptor beta chain was found in a study of T-cell reconstitution after alpha-beta-depleted transplantation in children. This clonotype was counted many times. Its antigen is undetermined. Unique molecular identifiers tagged the TCRbeta library. TCRdb re-derived calls from the PCR reads in MiXCR, one entry per CDR3 protein. This table holds some 200,000 distinct CDR3 sequences, about a tenth found once. The study's findings and limits: Certain patients had high TCRbeta diversity at day 60, and it came from recipient T cells and thymic progenitors that survived. Once a year had passed after transplant, T-cell counts and diversity came mostly from newly produced T cells. After transplant, at about two months, alpha-beta T cells were reportedly derived from several hundred expanded graft clones.

Germline CDR1 and CDR2: ENHRY and SYGVKD. The CDR3 loop spans 15 amino acids. V was cut by 3 bases and J by 0 bases, with 11 bases left in between. Sample: PBMCs, taken before TCRalphabeta/CD19-depleted stem cell transplant. This clonotype was obtained from a child younger than two with acute myeloid leukemia, due to receive a stem cell transplant. The chain uses TRBV10-3 and TRBJ1-1; D unclear. The CDR3 here is CAISDLGVLNTEAFF. In DNA form, the CDR3 reads TGTGCCATCAGTGATCTCGGAGTGCTGAACACTGAAGCTTTCTTT.